Presented here are 20 T cell receptor beta chains from one specimen sequenced in a study of response to subunit inactivated influenza vaccine. TCRdb redid the calling of the RT-PCR reads with MiXCR, one entry per CDR3 protein. The table records 650,000 to 800,000 distinct CDR3 sequences, roughly 13% of them present only once. Sample: PBMCs from blood, taken less than 15 days before vaccination. These receptors originate from a man between 45 and 60 years old who received an inactivated influenza vaccine.

This clonotype came up a few times. The gene calls are TRBV20-1 and TRBJ2-3, with D possibly TRBD1 on 5 matching bases. V was trimmed by 3 bases and J by 3 bases, leaving 10 bases between them. Germline loops: CDR1 DFQATT, CDR2 SNEGSKA (reference sequence). The CDR3 contains 13 residues. The CDR3 loop is CSARKGYTDTQYF. The CDR3 DNA is TGCAGTGCTAGGAAGGGGTATACAGATACGCAGTATTTT.

This clonotype came up a few times. The chain is built from TRBV29-1 and TRBJ2-1; 8 bases fit TRBD1. Germline CDR1 is SQVTM and CDR2 is ANQGSEA. With 8 bases clipped from V and 0 bases from J, the junction kept 3 bases outside the gene matches. There are 13 residues in the CDR3. The CDR3 bases are TGCAGCCCCACAGGGGGCTCCTACAATGAGCAGTTCTTC. Amino acids: CSPTGGSYNEQFF.

This clonotype was seen a few times. The chain recombines TRBV28 with TRBJ2-7; D may be TRBD1 (5 bases). Germline loops: CDR1 MDHEN, CDR2 SYDVKM. The CDR3 totals 11 residues. Trimming took off 7 bases at V and 7 bases at J, with 11 bases between the two ends. The CDR3 bases are TGTGCCAGCATTAAGGGGCTAGAGCAGTACTTC. Protein: CASIKGLEQYF.

This clonotype has at least ten counts. The chain is built from TRBV28 and TRBJ1-5, with D possibly TRBD1 on 6 matching bases. Between the trimmed V and J ends, which lost 6 bases and 1 base, there was a span of 16 bases. The CDR3 contains 16 residues. Germline values: CDR1 MDHEN, CDR2 SYDVKM. The CDR3 DNA is TGTGCCAGCAGCCCGAGCACGAGGGGGAGCAATCAGCCCCAGCATTTT. This sequence encodes CASSPSTRGSNQPQHF.

This clonotype was detected a few times. V and J are TRBV7-2 and TRBJ2-1; TRBD1 matches 9 bases. The CDR3 consists of 13 residues. Germline lookup yields CDR1 SGHTA and CDR2 FQGNSA. V lost 5 bases to trimming and J lost 10 bases; unmatched junction nucleotides: 6. In DNA, the CDR3 is TGTGCCAGCAGCCTAAACAGGGGGCAAGAGCAGTTCTTC. This translates into CASSLNRGQEQFF.

CDR3 nucleotide sequence: TGTGCCAGCAGCTTAGCTGGACAGGCTGGCAATGAGCAGTTCTTC. It specifies CASSLAGQAGNEQFF. This chain links TRBV11-2 with TRBJ2-1; TRBD1 aligns across 7 bases. J lost 6 bases, V lost 1 base, and 6 bases had no gene match. The CDR3 has 15 amino acids. Germline CDR1 and CDR2: SGHAT and FQNNGV.

This sequence joins TRBV20-1 and TRBJ2-7; 10 bases are a match to TRBD2. The trim removed 4 bases at V and 2 bases at J, leaving 8 bases unmatched. The CDR3 runs 15 residues. Germline loops: CDR1 DFQATT, CDR2 SNEGSKA (reference sequence). The CDR3 nucleotides read TGCAGTGCTACCAGTCTAGCGGGAGTGACCTACGAGCAGTACTTC. This sequence encodes CSATSLAGVTYEQYF.

The CDR3 loop is CAWSWDGYNEQFF. The DNA for the CDR3 is TGTGCCTGGAGTTGGGACGGTTACAATGAGCAGTTCTTC. The chain recombines TRBV30 with TRBJ2-1; the D gene could be TRBD1 or TRBD2 (5 bases each). The CDR3 loop spans 13 amino acids. V was clipped by 2 bases and J by 4 bases, with 9 bases between them. Germline CDR1 GTSNPN, CDR2 SVGIG (reference sequence).

This clonotype was detected only a few times. This rearrangement joins TRBV6-5 to TRBJ2-7, with D possibly matching TRBD1 (5 bases). The CDR3 runs to 17 residues. Germline loops: CDR1 MNHEY, CDR2 SVGAGI. Between the trimmed V and J ends, which lost 0 bases and 1 base, there was a span of 16 bases. The DNA for the CDR3 is TGTGCCAGCAGTTACTCGCCAGGGTCACGTCCTTCCTACGAGCAGTACTTC. Its translation: CASSYSPGSRPSYEQYF.

This chain connects TRBV7-2 to TRBJ2-5; 7 nucleotides line up with TRBD1. J lost 4 bases, V lost 5 bases, and 13 bases had no gene match. CDR3 length equals 16 residues. Germline assignment: CDR1 SGHTA and CDR2 FQGNSA. The CDR3 sequence: CASSLNRGHVPETQYF. Written as DNA, the CDR3 is TGTGCCAGCAGCCTCAACAGGGGCCACGTCCCAGAGACCCAGTACTTC.

The table lists this clonotype with many counts. J is TRBJ2-3 and V is TRBV4-2, with D possibly TRBD1 on 5 matching bases. Germline lookup yields CDR1 LGHNA and CDR2 YNFKEQ. Deletions cut 3 bases from V and 4 bases from J, with 8 bases between. This CDR3 has 13 residues. For the CDR3, the DNA is TGTGCCAGCAGCCAGGGGCTCGCAGATACGCAGTATTTT. Translated, it gives CASSQGLADTQYF.

This clonotype was seen only a few times. The chain combines TRBV3-1 with TRBJ2-1; a possible D gene is TRBD2 (6 bases). The V end lost 4 bases, the J end lost 10 bases, and 14 bases lay between the germline ends. Germline loops: CDR1 LGHDT, CDR2 YNNKEL (reference sequence). This CDR3 region has 13 residues. CDR3 sequence reads: CASSPIGGGEQFF. Here the CDR3 DNA reads TGTGCCAGCAGCCCTATCGGGGGAGGCGAGCAGTTCTTC.

This sequence joins TRBV28 and TRBJ2-7; D unclear. V lost 6 bases, J lost 6 bases, and 15 bases lay in between. The CDR3 consists of 13 residues. Germline V gene lookup returns CDR1 MDHEN and CDR2 SYDVKM. CDR3 region: CASSASPGSEQYF. CDR3 DNA sequence: TGTGCCAGCAGCGCGTCACCAGGCTCCGAGCAGTACTTC.

There are a few counts of this clonotype. The genes are TRBV5-1 and TRBJ2-5, with 7 nucleotides matching TRBD1. This CDR3 is built from 12 residues. CDR1 and CDR2 from the germline V gene are SGHRS and YFSETQ. The CDR3 nucleotides are TGCGACCTGTCTACAGGGGAAGAGACCCAGTACTTC. Protein: CDLSTGEETQYF.

V gene TRBV4-1 combines with J gene TRBJ2-5, with TRBD1 identical over 7 bases. CDR1 is MGHRA and CDR2 is YSYEKL in the germline V gene. Trimming took 3 bases from V and 4 from J; bases not matched to a gene: 14. CDR3 length equals 17 residues. The CDR3 nucleotides read TGCGCCAGCAGCCAGGTTTTTCCGACAGGGTCGCGAGAGACCCAGTACTTC. Protein product: CASSQVFPTGSRETQYF.

The V and J genes are TRBV30 and TRBJ2-7; tentatively, D is TRBD1 (5 bases). The V end lost 7 bases, the J end lost 2 bases, and 15 bases lay between the germline ends. Germline values: CDR1 GTSNPN, CDR2 SVGIG (reference sequence). CDR3 size: 13 residues. CDR3 DNA sequence: TGTGCCTCTTCGGTGGGGCGTACCTACGAGCAGTACTTC. It translates to CASSVGRTYEQYF.

In its sample, this clonotype was seen a few times. The V gene is TRBV11-2, the J gene TRBJ2-2; 13 nucleotides match TRBD2. The J segment lost 4 bases and the V segment lost 1 base, leaving 0 bases of the junction unmatched. CDR3 size: 16 residues. Germline V gene sequence: CDR1 SGHAT, CDR2 FQNNGV. The CDR3 DNA reads TGTGCCAGCAGCTTAGGGACTAGCGGGGGCACCGGGGAGCTGTTTTTT. Its protein is CASSLGTSGGTGELFF.

This clonotype was recorded many times. V usage is TRBV14 and J usage is TRBJ2-1; D is perhaps TRBD1 or TRBD2 (6 bases each). The germline V gene encodes CDR1 SGHDN and CDR2 FVKESK. The CDR3 extends over 16 amino acids. V lost 2 bases, J lost 7 bases, and 18 bases lay in between. In DNA form, the CDR3 reads TGTGCCAGCAGCCAACTGGGGGGCCCAACACTAAATGAGCAGTTCTTC. Its protein is CASSQLGGPTLNEQFF.

V gene TRBV30 combines with J gene TRBJ2-6, with D perhaps assigned TRBD1 or TRBD2 (5 bases each). The CDR3 has 15 residues. V was trimmed by 0 bases and J by 4 bases, leaving 10 bases between them. The germline gives CDR1 GTSNPN, CDR2 SVGIG (reference sequence). CDR3 nucleotide sequence: TGTGCCTGGAGTGTACTGGGGGAGGGGGCCAACGTCCTGACTTTC. This translates into CAWSVLGEGANVLTF.

As regards this clonotype: The junction does not match germline at one end; this may be a read error. The chain couples TRBV5-1 to TRBJ2-7; tentative D call: TRBD1 (9 bases). The CDR3 runs to 16 residues. CDR1 is SGHRS, CDR2 YFSETQ, per germline. CDR3 amino acids: CAGSFIAGQGFYEQYF. The CDR3 DNA sequence: TGCGCCGGCAGCTTTATAGCGGGACAGGGCTTTTACGAGCAGTACTTC. The variable domain in full, with the rest retrieved from reference TRBV5-1 and TRBJ2-7, is KAGVTQTPRYLIKTRGQQVTLSCSPISGHRSVSWYQQTPGQGLQFLFEYFSETQRNKGNFPGRFSGRQFSNSRSEMNVSTLELGDSALYLCAGSFIAGQGFYEQYFGPGTRLTVT.